This section outlines one T cell receptor (beta chain) sequence together with its context. MiXCR, applied by TCRdb to the 5' RACE reads, yields one record per CDR3 protein. The sample includes more than 1.5 million distinct CDR3 sequences, more than 30% of them seen just once. These data belong to a study of identical twins. J lost 1 base, V lost 3 bases, and 14 bases had no gene match. Germline CDR1 MNHEY, CDR2 SVGAGI. This CDR3 region has 18 residues. The genes are TRBV6-5 and TRBJ1-1; TRBD1 aligns across 7 bases. This receptor was taken from a newborn girl in good health. Input material: cord blood. The CDR3 loop reads CASSYTPQGWGQNTEAFF. The CDR3 DNA reads TGTGCCAGCAGTTATACCCCACAGGGGTGGGGGCAGAACACTGAAGCTTTCTTT.